Below, 20 T cell receptor beta chains from the same sample are listed, as sequenced in a study of ipilimumab plus nivolumab after autologous stem cell transplantation. TCRdb's copy holds only in-frame clones and misses some; the assay was immunoSEQ multiplex PCR. The repertoire holds about 40,000 clones, almost 95% seen once, with more than 0.7% in the top ten. The sample was PBMCs, taken in a trial of ipilimumab plus nivolumab as post-transplant consolidation. These receptors were taken from a male donor with multiple myeloma.

The chain employs TRBV5-1 and TRBJ1-6; TRBD1 matches 9 bases. With V trimmed by 0 bases and J by 7 bases, 2 bases remained unmatched. Germline V lookup: CDR1 SGHRS, CDR2 YFSETQ. The CDR3 contains 15 residues. CDR3 in DNA: TGCGCCAGCAGCTTGGGGACAGGGGTGAATTCACCCCTCCACTTT. Protein: CASSLGTGVNSPLHF.

The chain recombines TRBV28 with TRBJ1-4; the D gene is possibly TRBD1 (6 bases). Between the trimmed V and J ends, which lost 3 bases and 10 bases, there was a span of 12 bases. Germline V CDR1 and CDR2: MDHEN, SYDVKM. The CDR3 extends over 13 amino acids. CDR3 protein: CASSFRGGGKLFF. The CDR3 nucleotides read TGTGCCAGCAGTTTTAGGGGGGGTGGAAAACTGTTTTTT.

The chain employs TRBV14 and TRBJ1-2; the D gene is possibly TRBD1 (6 bases). The germline V gene has CDR1 SGHDN and CDR2 FVKESK. Trimming took off 4 bases at V and 1 base at J, with 10 bases between the two ends. The CDR3 contains 14 residues. The CDR3 spells CASSRGQLNYGYTF. The CDR3 nucleotides are TGTGCCAGCAGCCGTGGACAGCTTAACTATGGCTACACCTTC.

The CDR3 sequence: CASNSLGRQGLREKLFF. In DNA, the CDR3 is TGTGCCAGCAACTCTTTGGGCCGACAGGGGTTGCGAGAAAAACTGTTTTTT. V usage is TRBV7-8 and J usage is TRBJ1-4, with TRBD1 matching over 8 bases. The CDR3 is made up of 17 amino acids. The ends lost 7 bases at V and 8 bases at J; junction bases unmatched: 18. Germline V gene lookup returns CDR1 SGHVS and CDR2 FQNEAQ.

The chain uses TRBV27 and TRBJ2-7; TRBD2 agrees at 11 bases. Germline V gene data show CDR1 as MNHEY and CDR2 as SMNVEV (reference sequence). The CDR3 sequence is 14 residues long. With V trimmed by 8 bases and J by 6 bases, 9 bases remained unmatched. The CDR3 loop reads CASGRLAGSLEQYF. For the CDR3, the DNA is TGTGCCAGCGGCCGACTAGCGGGGTCCCTCGAGCAGTACTTC.

J is TRBJ2-7 and V is TRBV28; 8 nucleotides agree with TRBD1. CDR3 length: 15 amino acids. V gave up 6 bases and J gave up 3 bases; unmatched junction bases: 10. Germline V gene data show CDR1 as MDHEN and CDR2 as SYDVKM. The CDR3 region has the DNA TGTGCCAGCAGACCTCCCGGGACAGGCCGCTACGAGCAGTACTTC. Its protein is CASRPPGTGRYEQYF.

Only one count was recorded for this clone. The gene calls are TRBV4-1 and TRBJ2-1, with 10 positions matching TRBD2. The V gene end was trimmed by 0 bases and the J gene end by 9 bases; junction bases not matched to a gene: 5. The CDR3 extends over 15 amino acids. Germline V CDR1 and CDR2: MGHRA, YSYEKL. This CDR3 reads CASSQDQREGGEQFF. The CDR3 DNA is TGCGCCAGCAGCCAAGACCAGCGGGAGGGCGGTGAGCAGTTCTTC.

This clone was counted once. The CDR3 reads CASSQDWLVGGSGREQFF. The CDR3 nucleotides are TGCGCCAGCAGCCAAGATTGGCTCGTAGGCGGGAGTGGTCGCGAGCAGTTCTTC. V gene TRBV4-1 combines with J gene TRBJ2-1; 7 bases fit TRBD2. The CDR3 has 18 residues. V gave up 0 bases and J gave up 10 bases; unmatched junction bases: 18. Germline lookup yields CDR1 MGHRA and CDR2 YSYEKL.

The chain combines TRBV5-1 with TRBJ1-1; the D is unclear. This CDR3 has 15 residues. Between the trimmed V and J ends, which lost 4 bases and 1 base, there was a span of 14 bases. Per the germline V gene, CDR1 is SGHRS and CDR2 is YFSETQ. CDR3 protein: CASSLEGRGNTEAFF. The DNA of the CDR3 is TGCGCCAGCAGCCTAGAAGGGCGGGGGAACACTGAAGCTTTCTTT.

V usage is TRBV5-4 and J usage is TRBJ2-1; TRBD1 matches at 9 bases. The CDR3 has 15 amino acids. J gave up 7 bases and V 2 bases, and 7 bases lay outside the gene matches. Germline values: CDR1 SGHNT, CDR2 YYREEE (reference sequence). This chain's CDR3 is CASSLQGQGSNEQFF. The CDR3 region has the DNA TGTGCCAGCAGCTTACAAGGACAGGGGTCAAATGAGCAGTTCTTC.

This sequence joins TRBV19 and TRBJ1-5, with D perhaps matching TRBD1 (5 bases). V was pared by 6 bases and J by 4 bases, with 10 bases between. The germline CDR1 and CDR2 sequences are LNHDA and SQIVND (reference sequence). The CDR3 spans 13 residues. CDR3 in DNA: TGTGCCAGTAGACCCACAGGAAATCAGCCCCAGCATTTT. Translated: CASRPTGNQPQHF.

In nucleotides, the CDR3 is TGCAGCGTTGAAGGGACGGACACTGGAAACACCATATATTTT. Its translation is CSVEGTDTGNTIYF. The V call is TRBV29-1, the J call TRBJ1-3; maybe TRBD1 (5 bases). The germline CDR1 and CDR2 sequences are SQVTM and ANQGSEA. The CDR3 is 14 amino acids. With 1 base removed from V and 2 bases from J, the gap between germline ends came to 9 bases.

This chain connects TRBV27 to TRBJ2-7; unclear D gene. From germline, CDR1 is MNHEY and CDR2 SMNVEV (reference sequence). The CDR3 length is 13 residues. The ends were cut back, 2 bases at V and 0 bases at J, with 5 bases in the middle. In DNA form, the CDR3 reads TGTGCCAGCAGTTTACCTCCCTCCTACGAGCAGTACTTC. Protein product: CASSLPPSYEQYF.

The V gene is TRBV7-2, the J gene TRBJ2-7; 7 bases line up with TRBD1. This CDR3 comprises 13 residues. The V gene end was trimmed by 1 base and the J gene end by 5 bases; junction bases not matched to a gene: 2. Germline V gene sequence: CDR1 SGHTA, CDR2 FQGNSA. CDR3 bases: TGTGCCAGCAGCTTAGTGACAGGGAACGAGCAGTACTTC. This codes for CASSLVTGNEQYF.

The chain links TRBV5-1 to TRBJ2-2, with D tentatively TRBD2 (6 bases). From germline, CDR1 is SGHRS and CDR2 YFSETQ. The CDR3 runs to 15 residues. The V gene lost 7 bases and the J gene lost 0 bases, with 13 bases spanning the gap. The CDR3 region is CASGKLAPNTGELFF. CDR3 bases: TGCGCCAGCGGCAAACTAGCCCCGAACACCGGGGAGCTGTTTTTT.

The chain is built from TRBV25-1 and TRBJ1-6; no firm D call. The V end lost 3 bases, the J end lost 8 bases, and 8 bases lay between the germline ends. CDR3 length: 13 amino acids. CDR1 and CDR2 from the germline V gene are MGHDK and SYGVNS. The CDR3 sequence: CASSDLRDSPLHF. DNA for the CDR3: TGTGCCAGCAGTGACCTCAGAGATTCACCCCTCCACTTT. The complete variable domain, with remaining parts taken from reference TRBV25-1 and TRBJ1-6, reads EADIYQTPRYLVIGTGKKITLECSQTMGHDKMYWYQQDPGMELHLIHYSYGVNSTEKGDLSSESTVSRIRTEHFPLTLESARPSHTSQYLCASSDLRDSPLHFGNGTRLTVT.

The chain uses TRBV6-5 and TRBJ1-1, with D unclear. The V gene's germline CDR1 is MNHEY and CDR2 SVGAGI. The V and J ends lost 0 bases and 1 base respectively, with 12 bases between them. The CDR3 totals 16 residues. CDR3 DNA: TGTGCCAGCAGTTACTCGTTGGCCGGCAAGAACACTGAAGCTTTCTTT. Encoded protein: CASSYSLAGKNTEAFF.

The table lists this clone with a few counts. CDR3 sequence reads: CASIPTGLDWQPQHF. The CDR3 coding sequence is TGTGCCAGCATCCCCACCGGGCTAGACTGGCAGCCCCAGCATTTT. V usage is TRBV28 and J usage is TRBJ1-5, with D uncertain. The CDR3 is 15 amino acids. V gave up 7 bases and J gave up 7 bases, with 20 bases separating them. Germline V lookup: CDR1 MDHEN, CDR2 SYDVKM. Using reference TRBV28 and TRBJ1-5 for the parts outside the CDR3, the full variable domain is DVKVTQSSRYLVKRTGEKVFLECVQDMDHENMFWYRQDPGLGLRLIYFSYDVKMKEKGDIPEGYSVSREKKERFSLILESASTNQTSMYLCASIPTGLDWQPQHFGDGTRLSIL.

This sequence joins TRBV29-1 and TRBJ1-1; a weak D match, TRBD1 (5 bases). Between the trimmed V and J ends, which lost 7 bases and 0 bases, there was a span of 12 bases. The CDR3 sequence is 13 residues long. CDR1 and CDR2 from the germline V gene are SQVTM and ANQGSEA. Written as DNA, the CDR3 is TGCAGCGCTAAGAGGGACCTGAACACTGAAGCTTTCTTT. Translating gives CSAKRDLNTEAFF.

The CDR3 sequence is CAWSFGQGGYNEQFF. In DNA form, the CDR3 reads TGTGCCTGGAGTTTCGGACAGGGGGGCTACAATGAGCAGTTCTTC. The V call is TRBV30, the J call TRBJ2-1; 10 bases agree with TRBD1. This CDR3 region has 15 residues. The ends lost 2 bases at V and 3 bases at J; junction bases unmatched: 4. The germline CDR1 and CDR2 sequences are GTSNPN and SVGIG (reference sequence).